This section outlines one T cell receptor (beta chain) sequence together with its context. Antigen unknown. The sample originates from a study of shared clonotypes between healthy human individuals. Findings and caveats of the study: Only blood was sampled; tissue repertoires likely differ. Rarefaction analysis demonstrated incomplete sorted-subset sequencing notwithstanding large depth. Non-shared clonotypes displayed generation probabilities falling below those of clonotypes present in all four donors.

Only CD45RO-negative cells positively selected for CCR7 counted as naive CD8 cells, so terminally differentiated effector memory CD45RA+ cells were excluded. Adults of Caucasian background living in Nashville, Tennessee made up all donors. Germline V gene lookup returns CDR1 SGHAT and CDR2 FQNNGV. The CDR3 has 14 residues. V was clipped by 2 bases and J by 2 bases, with 7 bases between them. Clones were sequenced by immunoSEQ multiplex PCR, and TCRdb holds only the in-frame ones, with some missing. The data show about 1,800,000 clones, approximately 95% seen once. Sequencing used naive CD8+ T cells sorted from blood. The rearrangement links TRBV11-2 to TRBJ1-3; D not resolved. The TCR comes from a man in his late teens or twenties in good health. The CDR3 reads CASSLYGPGNTIYF. The CDR3 bases are TGTGCCAGCAGCTTATATGGGCCTGGAAACACCATATATTTT.